The clone carrying this T cell receptor beta chain came up a few times. The CDR3 has 14 amino acids. V dropped 0 bases and J dropped 3 bases, with 7 bases sitting between them. The germline CDR1 and CDR2 sequences are SGHDT and YYEEEE. The data were obtained in a study of blood T cells in healthy people across ages. For the second PCR, which ran for about 6 to 12 cycles, a sample-barcoded 5' primer and a J-beta primer mix were used. TCRdb recomputed calls from the 5' RACE reads with MiXCR, one row per CDR3 protein. The data contain roughly 1,700,000 distinct CDR3 sequences, approximately 28% of them seen just once; the ten biggest clones take up roughly 8%.

This clonotype originated in a woman in her 30s in good health. The chain recombines TRBV5-6 with TRBJ2-1; D is ambiguous. Sample: blood. The DNA of the CDR3 is TGTGCCAGCAGCTTGGTTGCTAACTACAATGAGCAGTTCTTC. Amino acids: CASSLVANYNEQFF. Full variable domain (missing parts from reference TRBV5-6 and TRBJ2-1): DAGVTQSPTHLIKTRGQQVTLRCSPKSGHDTVSWYQQALGQGPQFIFQYYEEEERQRGNFPDRFSGHQFPNYSSELNVNALLLGDSALYLCASSLVANYNEQFFGPGTRLTVL.